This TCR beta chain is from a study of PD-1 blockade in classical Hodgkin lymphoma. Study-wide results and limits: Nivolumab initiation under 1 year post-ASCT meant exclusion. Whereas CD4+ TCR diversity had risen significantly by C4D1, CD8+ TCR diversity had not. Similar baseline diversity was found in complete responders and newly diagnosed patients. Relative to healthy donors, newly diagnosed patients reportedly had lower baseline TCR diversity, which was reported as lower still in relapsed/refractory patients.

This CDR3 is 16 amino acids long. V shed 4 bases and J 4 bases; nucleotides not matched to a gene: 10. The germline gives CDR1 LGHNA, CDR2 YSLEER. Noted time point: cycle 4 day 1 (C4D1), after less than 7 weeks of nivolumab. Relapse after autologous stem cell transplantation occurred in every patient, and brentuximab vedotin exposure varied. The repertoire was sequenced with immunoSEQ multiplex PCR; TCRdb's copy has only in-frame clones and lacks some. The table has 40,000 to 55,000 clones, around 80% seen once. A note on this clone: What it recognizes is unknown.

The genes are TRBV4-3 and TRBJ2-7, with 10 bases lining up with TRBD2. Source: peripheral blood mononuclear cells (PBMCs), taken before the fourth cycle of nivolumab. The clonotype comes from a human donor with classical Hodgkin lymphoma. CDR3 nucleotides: TGCGCCAGCAGCCTAGGGCTAGCGGGGGCCATATACGAGCAGTACTTC. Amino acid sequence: CASSLGLAGAIYEQYF.